A single sample gave rise to the 32 T cell receptor beta chains below, sequenced in a study of T-cell memory formation after mild COVID-19. TCRdb re-derived calls from the 5' RACE reads in MiXCR, one entry per CDR3 protein. The sample lists 210,000 or so distinct CDR3 sequences; 10% to 13% were seen once. Sequenced sample: PBMCs or a T cell subset sorted from them (not recorded which). These receptors all come from a man in his late teens or twenties who had mild COVID-19 (a few samples of this study predate the infection). Cell type and time point are not known.

This clonotype has just a few counts. V is TRBV20-1 and J is TRBJ2-7; D call uncertain. CDR3 length equals 14 residues. V shed 5 bases and J shed 2 bases, with 16 bases lying between them. Per germline, CDR1 DFQATT and CDR2 SNEGSKA (reference sequence). The CDR3 region is CSASTGPTAYEQYV. CDR3 DNA: TGCAGTGCTTCCACCGGGCCTACCGCCTACGAGCAGTACGTC.

There are many counts of this clonotype. The gene calls are TRBV20-1 and TRBJ2-2; no reliable D call. Germline V gene data show CDR1 as DFQATT and CDR2 as SNEGSKA (reference sequence). This CDR3 spans 14 amino acids. V lost 0 bases to trimming and J lost 3 bases, with 8 bases between them. This CDR3 reads CSARDARYTGELFF. In DNA, the CDR3 is TGCAGTGCTAGAGATGCTAGATACACCGGGGAGCTGTTTTTT.

Here the CDR3 reads CASSLLGYGPQHF. CDR3 bases: TGTGCCAGCAGCTTACTGGGTTACGGGCCCCAGCATTTT. The chain joins TRBV7-2 to TRBJ1-5, with D uncertain. Trimming took off 2 bases at V and 9 bases at J, with 11 bases between the two ends. CDR3 length: 13 residues. Germline V lookup: CDR1 SGHTA, CDR2 FQGNSA.

The V gene is TRBV29-1, the J gene TRBJ1-2; maybe TRBD1 (6 bases). CDR1 is SQVTM and CDR2 is ANQGSEA in the germline V gene. This CDR3 region has 13 residues. V shed 7 bases and J shed 8 bases, with 20 bases lying between them. The DNA of the CDR3 is TGCAGCGCTCTGGAGGCGGGGGCGCGAGGCTACACCTTC. Encoded protein: CSALEAGARGYTF. The full variable domain, rest sourced from reference TRBV29-1 and TRBJ1-2, is SAVISQKPSRDICQRGTSLTIQCQVDSQVTMMFWYRQQPGQSLTLIATANQGSEATYESGFVIDKFPISRPNLTFSTLTVSNMSPEDSSIYLCSALEAGARGYTFGSGTRLTVV.

CDR3 protein: CASYRTGGYGELFF. In nucleotides, the CDR3 is TGTGCCAGCTACCGGACAGGGGGCTACGGGGAGCTGTTTTTT. The chain links TRBV5-5 to TRBJ2-2, with TRBD1 identical over 11 bases. J was trimmed by 7 bases and V by 7 bases; bases with no gene match: 6. The germline V gene encodes CDR1 SGHKS and CDR2 YYEKEE (reference sequence). The CDR3 spans 14 residues. The variable domain in full, completed from reference TRBV5-5 and TRBJ2-2, reads DAGVTQSPTHLIKTRGQQVTLRCSPISGHKSVSWYQQVLGQGPQFIFQYYEKEERGRGNFPDRFSARQFPNYSSELNVNALLLGDSALYLCASYRTGGYGELFFGEGSRLTVL.

This clonotype turned up a few times. The chain recombines TRBV20-1 with TRBJ2-3, with 7 bases identical to TRBD2. The CDR3 contains 16 residues. Germline V lookup: CDR1 DFQATT, CDR2 SNEGSKA (reference sequence). The V gene end was trimmed by 2 bases and the J gene end by 4 bases; junction bases not matched to a gene: 12. The CDR3 bases are TGCAGTGCTAGAAGTAGCGAGCGGGGCATGCCAGATACGCAGTATTTT. Translating it yields CSARSSERGMPDTQYF.

The rearrangement joins TRBV9 to TRBJ2-5, with 9 bases aligning to TRBD1. V was clipped by 0 bases and J by 5 bases; unmatched bases: 11. This CDR3 has 17 amino acids. CDR1 is SGDLS and CDR2 is YYNGEE in the germline V gene. The CDR3 sequence: CASSVGDRVTDTETQYF. CDR3 sequence (DNA): TGTGCCAGCAGCGTAGGGGACAGGGTTACGGATACGGAGACCCAGTACTTC.

This clonotype was seen more than once but under ten times. The V call is TRBV2, the J call TRBJ1-6; TRBD1 is a possible D gene (5 bases). This CDR3 has 15 residues. Trimming removed 11 bases from V and 7 bases from J, with 21 bases in between. The germline V gene encodes CDR1 SNHLY and CDR2 FYNNEI. CDR3 nucleotide sequence: TGTGCCGGCGCCACCAGGGAGGCTCCAAATTCACCCCTCCACTTT. Residues: CAGATREAPNSPLHF.

This clonotype was picked up a small number of times. This chain joins TRBV4-2 and TRBJ1-6; 7 nucleotides align to TRBD1. Germline CDR1 and CDR2: LGHNA and YNFKEQ. The junction had 9 bases not matched to a gene; V was cut back by 3 bases and J by 10 bases. The CDR3 runs 15 residues. Here the CDR3 DNA reads TGTGCCAGCAGCCACAAACAGGGGCCTGAGTCACCCCTCCACTTT. Amino acid sequence: CASSHKQGPESPLHF.

This rearrangement joins TRBV24-1 to TRBJ2-3, with 9 nucleotides matching TRBD1. Germline CDR1 KGHDR, CDR2 SFDVKD. Unmatched junction bases numbered 6, after V lost 5 bases and J lost 1 base. The CDR3 sequence is 16 residues long. The CDR3 DNA is TGTGCCACCAGTGTACAGGGGGCGAGGGGCACAGATACGCAGTATTTT. This encodes CATSVQGARGTDTQYF.

This clonotype turned up a few times. V and J are TRBV5-1 and TRBJ2-7; 8 nucleotides line up with TRBD2. The CDR3 sequence is 15 residues long. Germline CDR1 and CDR2: SGHRS and YFSETQ. V trimming: 2 bases; J trimming: 4 bases; junction bases outside the gene matches: 8. CDR3 coding DNA: TGCGCCAGCAGCTTAGCCGGGACTAGGACATACGAGCAGTACTTC. Its translation is CASSLAGTRTYEQYF.

Remarks on this clonotype: This may stem from a read error, because a much larger clone lies one nucleotide away. The rearrangement joins TRBV20-1 to TRBJ1-2, with D unresolved. V lost 5 bases and J 12 bases, leaving 16 bases between the germline ends. The length of the CDR3 is 11 residues. The germline V gene has CDR1 DFQATT and CDR2 SNEGSKA (reference sequence). The CDR3 loop is CSAGAQRGNTF. The CDR3 DNA sequence: TGCAGTGCTGGAGCGCAGCGCGGGAACACCTTC.

A few counts support this clonotype. V gene TRBV7-9 combines with J gene TRBJ2-5; a possible D gene is TRBD1 (6 bases). CDR3 length: 15 residues. V was pared by 2 bases and J by 5 bases, with 15 bases between. Germline assignment: CDR1 SEHNR and CDR2 FQNEAQ (reference sequence). In DNA form, the CDR3 reads TGTGCCAGCAGCTTATCGGCAGGGGATGGGGAGACCCAGTACTTC. Translation: CASSLSAGDGETQYF.

This clonotype was picked up a small number of times. The gene calls are TRBV20-1 and TRBJ1-4; 8 nucleotides line up with TRBD1. V lost 6 bases and J lost 10; bases outside the gene matches: 13. Germline assignment: CDR1 DFQATT and CDR2 SNEGSKA (reference sequence). This CDR3 comprises 14 residues. This CDR3 reads CSAAPSTGEGKLFF. The CDR3 coding sequence is TGCAGTGCCGCGCCATCGACAGGGGAAGGAAAACTGTTTTTT.

This sequence joins TRBV9 and TRBJ2-1, with 7 bases aligning to TRBD2. The CDR3 runs to 16 residues. Germline CDR1 reads SGDLS; CDR2 reads YYNGEE. Trimming removed 4 bases from V and 0 bases from J; junction bases left unmatched: 7. CDR3 sequence reads: CASSLTGGISYNEQFF. The CDR3, as DNA: TGTGCCAGCAGCTTAACCGGGGGGATCTCCTACAATGAGCAGTTCTTC.

The gene calls are TRBV12-3 or TRBV12-4 and TRBJ1-3, with a weak D call TRBD1 (5 bases). The CDR3 contains 16 residues. Deletions cut 8 bases from V and 1 base from J, with 18 bases between. This CDR3 reads CASASAGDLSGNTIYF. The CDR3, as DNA: TGTGCCAGCGCCTCGGCGGGGGACCTATCTGGAAACACCATATATTTT.

This chain connects TRBV20-1 to TRBJ2-7; TRBD1 matches 8 bases. The CDR3 has 14 residues. Germline lookup yields CDR1 DFQATT and CDR2 SNEGSKA (reference sequence). The CDR3 reads CSAVFDRGVYEQYV. The CDR3 DNA sequence: TGCAGCGCAGTTTTTGACAGGGGCGTCTACGAGCAGTACGTC.

This clonotype came up a few times. The chain joins TRBV5-4 to TRBJ2-3, with D perhaps assigned TRBD1 or TRBD2 (6 bases each). The CDR3 totals 15 residues. Germline V CDR1 and CDR2: SGHNT, YYREEE (reference sequence). The V end lost 6 bases, the J end lost 0 bases, and 14 bases lay between the germline ends. The CDR3 nucleotides read TGTGCCAGCACCCTCGGGGGCCTTAGCACAGATACGCAGTATTTT. This translates into CASTLGGLSTDTQYF.

The chain is built from TRBV6-4 and TRBJ1-6, with D perhaps TRBD1 (6 bases). V dropped 5 bases and J dropped 9 bases, with 14 bases sitting between them. The CDR3 is 14 residues long. CDR1 is MRHNA and CDR2 is SNTAGT in the germline V gene. The CDR3 region has the DNA TGTGCCAGCAGTTTGGAGCAGGGGAGTTCACCCCTCCACTTT. Amino acid sequence: CASSLEQGSSPLHF.

This sequence joins TRBV7-9 and TRBJ1-1; D unclear. Germline V CDR1 and CDR2: SEHNR, FQNEAQ (reference sequence). Trimming stripped 4 bases from V and 1 base from J, with 10 bases between. This CDR3 contains 14 residues. CDR3: CASSSRGTNTEAFF. For the CDR3, the DNA is TGTGCCAGCAGCTCTCGGGGAACGAACACTGAAGCTTTCTTT.

The gene calls are TRBV7-9 and TRBJ1-1; D remains unclear. The V end lost 11 bases, the J end lost 5 bases, and 15 bases lay between the germline ends. Germline V CDR1 and CDR2: SEHNR, FQNEAQ (reference sequence). This CDR3 has 12 residues. The CDR3 loop reads CACILRETEAFF. The CDR3 DNA reads TGTGCCTGCATTCTAAGGGAGACTGAAGCTTTCTTT. Using reference TRBV7-9 and TRBJ1-1 for the parts outside the CDR3, the full variable domain is DTGVSQNPRHKITKRGQNVTFRCDPISEHNRLYWYRQTLGQGPEFLTYFQNEAQLEKSRLLSDRFSAERPKGSFSTLEIQRTEQGDSAMYLCACILRETEAFFGQGTRLTVV.

This clonotype has just a few counts. The V and J genes are TRBV5-6 and TRBJ2-7, with TRBD1 matching 10 bases. The CDR3 runs to 15 residues. J was trimmed by 3 bases and V by 3 bases; bases with no gene match: 6. Germline-derived CDR1 and CDR2 are SGHDT and YYEEEE. The DNA for the CDR3 is TGTGCCAGCAGCTCCCCCGGGACAGGGGTCTACGAGCAGTACTTC. Its translation: CASSSPGTGVYEQYF.

This chain connects TRBV5-1 to TRBJ2-1, with D perhaps TRBD1 (6 bases). Germline assignment: CDR1 SGHRS and CDR2 YFSETQ. The CDR3 totals 15 residues. Trimming took 2 bases from V and 5 from J, leaving 14 bases between them. The CDR3, as DNA: TGCGCCAGCAGCTTTTTAGGGAAGGGGGACAATGAGCAGTTCTTC. It is translated as CASSFLGKGDNEQFF.

This sequence joins TRBV4-3 and TRBJ2-7, with D hard to call. CDR3 length: 14 amino acids. Germline loops: CDR1 LGHNA, CDR2 YSLEER. V was clipped by 4 bases and J by 1 base, with 11 bases between them. In DNA, the CDR3 is TGCGCCAGCAGCCCAATGGCAGGTTCCTACGAGCAGTACTTC. Its protein product is CASSPMAGSYEQYF.

This clonotype was detected a few times. The CDR3 region has the DNA TGTGCCAGCAGCCAAGATCTCCTGGATACGCAGTATTTT. This sequence encodes CASSQDLLDTQYF. The chain is built from TRBV4-2 and TRBJ2-3, with D hard to call. Germline V gene data show CDR1 as LGHNA and CDR2 as YNFKEQ. The CDR3 sequence is 13 residues long. Trimming stripped 0 bases from V and 6 bases from J, with 7 bases between.

The V call is TRBV20-1, the J call TRBJ1-5; D is unclear. Germline loops: CDR1 DFQATT, CDR2 SNEGSKA (reference sequence). CDR3 length equals 13 residues. V lost 4 bases and J 4 bases, leaving 11 bases between the germline ends. The CDR3 sequence: CSANSEENQPQHF. Written as DNA, the CDR3 is TGCAGTGCTAACAGCGAGGAGAATCAGCCCCAGCATTTT.

V gene TRBV6-1 combines with J gene TRBJ1-1, with 8 bases fitting TRBD1. This CDR3 spans 15 amino acids. CDR1 and CDR2 from the germline V gene are MNHNS and SASEGT. V lost 6 bases to trimming and J lost 4 bases; unmatched junction nucleotides: 10. CDR3 loop: CASRPLTGVPTEAFF. The CDR3 DNA follows: TGTGCCAGCAGACCTCTGACAGGGGTGCCCACTGAAGCTTTCTTT.

The V call is TRBV30, the J call TRBJ1-1; D gene ambiguous. CDR1 GTSNPN and CDR2 SVGIG come from the germline V gene (reference sequence). V lost 1 base, J lost 1 base, and 7 bases lay in between. This CDR3 has 13 residues. CDR3 coding DNA: TGTGCCTGGAGTGGAGGGCCGAACACTGAAGCTTTCTTT. Its protein is CAWSGGPNTEAFF.

This clonotype was counted ten times or more. This sequence joins TRBV5-6 and TRBJ2-3; no firm D call. Per the germline V gene, CDR1 is SGHDT and CDR2 is YYEEEE. This CDR3 has 15 residues. Trimming shortened V by 4 bases and J by 1 base, and 13 bases separated the two germline ends. CDR3 nucleotides: TGTGCCAGCAGCCGGAGTTCGACGGGCACAGATACGCAGTATTTT. Its protein product is CASSRSSTGTDTQYF.

This clonotype has a handful of counts. Here the CDR3 DNA reads TGTGCCAGCAGACAAATAGACAGGGCTTGGGGTTCCGCCTACGAGCAGTACTTC. Its translation is CASRQIDRAWGSAYEQYF. V is TRBV7-9 and J is TRBJ2-7; 7 nucleotides agree with TRBD1. Trimming took 6 bases from V and 2 from J; bases not matched to a gene: 19. The CDR3 loop spans 18 amino acids. Germline loops: CDR1 SEHNR, CDR2 FQNEAQ (reference sequence).

The V and J genes are TRBV5-1 and TRBJ2-3; TRBD2 matches at 10 bases. Germline V gives CDR1 SGHRS, CDR2 YFSETQ. This CDR3 comprises 16 residues. Losses at the gene ends were 1 base for V and 4 bases for J; bases not matched to a gene: 6. Written as DNA, the CDR3 is TGCGCCAGCAGCTTGCGAACTAGCGGGGTAGCAGATACGCAGTATTTT. It encodes CASSLRTSGVADTQYF. Using reference TRBV5-1 and TRBJ2-3 for the parts outside the CDR3, the full variable domain is KAGVTQTPRYLIKTRGQQVTLSCSPISGHRSVSWYQQTPGQGLQFLFEYFSETQRNKGNFPGRFSGRQFSNSRSEMNVSTLELGDSALYLCASSLRTSGVADTQYFGPGTRLTVL.

This clonotype was detected only a few times. This chain uses TRBV12-3 or TRBV12-4 with TRBJ2-5, with TRBD2 matching 10 bases. After removal of 2 bases from V and 1 base from J, the junction contained 4 bases not matched to a gene. The CDR3 consists of 16 residues. CDR3 DNA: TGTGCCAGCAGTTTATCGCAGCGGGGGGGCCAAGAGACCCAGTACTTC. The encoded protein is CASSLSQRGGQETQYF.